The following is a T cell receptor beta chain sequence with its context. This entry belongs to a study of shared clonotypes between healthy human individuals. Turning to the study itself: Those who served as donors were a couple of women and a few men between the ages of 18 and 49. Per donor, CD8 memory used one plate, CD8 naive used two, CD4 memory used three and CD4 naive used three.

A roughly 200 ng quantity of DNA, some 30,000 T cell genomes, went into the sorted-subset replicate PCRs. Profiled with immunoSEQ multiplex PCR; TCRdb holds only in-frame clones, not every one. This sample has about 990,000 clones, with 75% to 85% found just once. Germline CDR1 is SNHLY and CDR2 is FYNNEI. This CDR3 region has 14 residues. V lost 4 bases to trimming and J lost 3 bases, with 12 bases between them. The chain has TRBV2 and TRBJ1-1; the D is unclear. The specimen sequenced was memory CD4+ T cells from PBMCs. Subset here: CD45RA-negative fraction. The sequence was obtained from a man between 18 and 29 years old in good health. Some clones in this sample may be carry-over from other donors' samples. The CDR3 DNA reads as TGTGCCAGCAGTGTGGAGGTGGGGTACACTGAAGCTTTCTTT. It codes for CASSVEVGYTEAFF.